Following are 10 T cell receptor beta chains from one sample sequenced in a study of brain metastases from non-small cell lung cancer. Profiled with immunoSEQ multiplex PCR; TCRdb holds only in-frame clones, not every one. This sample carries 1,600 or so clones, 85% to 95% of them seen once, and the ten largest clones take 2% to 2.5%. The sample comprised tissue from a brain metastasis. Receptors originate from a donor aged 40 or older with non-small cell lung cancer.

V and J are TRBV18 and TRBJ2-5; 8 bases align to TRBD1. The germline CDR1 and CDR2 sequences are KGHSH and LQKENI. This CDR3 comprises 15 residues. V was pared by 6 bases and J by 3 bases, with 9 bases of the junction left unmatched. The chain's CDR3 is CASSPEGQGEETQYF. For the CDR3, the DNA is TGTGCCAGCTCCCCTGAAGGACAGGGAGAAGAGACCCAGTACTTC.

The V call is TRBV7-8, the J call TRBJ2-3, with D uncertain. The ends were cut back, 0 bases at V and 2 bases at J, with 6 bases in the middle. This CDR3 contains 14 residues. Germline V CDR1 and CDR2: SGHVS, FQNEAQ. Here the CDR3 DNA reads TGTGCCAGCAGCTTAGCGAGCATCACAGATACGCAGTATTTT. Translated, it gives CASSLASITDTQYF.

The gene calls are TRBV6-5 and TRBJ1-4, with 7 bases matching TRBD1. The CDR3 is made up of 14 amino acids. V shed 4 bases and J 8 bases; nucleotides not matched to a gene: 7. Germline V gene lookup returns CDR1 MNHEY and CDR2 SVGAGI. The CDR3 DNA reads TGTGCCAGCAGTTTCGGACAGGAAGAGGAAAAACTGTTTTTT. It yields the protein CASSFGQEEEKLFF.

The chain links TRBV7-8 to TRBJ1-1; tentatively, D is TRBD1 (5 bases). Trimming left V 3 bases short and J 0 bases short, with 8 bases between. Per the germline V gene, CDR1 is SGHVS and CDR2 is FQNEAQ. This CDR3 has 14 amino acids. The CDR3 is CASSFGGLNTEAFF. The CDR3 nucleotides read TGTGCCAGCAGCTTCGGGGGATTGAACACTGAAGCTTTCTTT.

The chain combines TRBV6-2 or TRBV6-3 with TRBJ2-1; D is undetermined. Germline V gene data show CDR1 as MNHEY and CDR2 as SVGEGT. The V end was cut by 3 bases, the J end by 6 bases, with 12 bases between. The CDR3 sequence is 14 residues long. CDR3 in amino acids: CASSYQTLTNEQFF. For the CDR3, the DNA is TGTGCCAGCAGTTATCAAACACTCACCAATGAGCAGTTCTTC.

This chain links TRBV2 with TRBJ1-6; TRBD1 is a possible D gene (5 bases). Germline CDR1 and CDR2: SNHLY and FYNNEI. There are 16 residues in the CDR3. Trimming stripped 8 bases from V and 0 bases from J, with 14 bases between. The CDR3 coding sequence is TGTGCCAGCGGCGGACATTCGAACTCCTATAATTCACCCCTCCACTTT. Amino acids: CASGGHSNSYNSPLHF.

This clone was observed a few times. The chain carries TRBV14 and TRBJ2-1, with D perhaps TRBD1 (6 bases). V lost 1 base and J 7 bases, leaving 11 bases between the germline ends. Germline V CDR1 and CDR2: SGHDN, FVKESK. This CDR3 comprises 14 residues. The DNA for the CDR3 is TGTGCCAGCAGCCAAGCTGGACAGCCGAATGAGCAGTTCTTC. Its translation: CASSQAGQPNEQFF.

Points on this clone: A junction end diverges from the germline sequence, so it may reflect a read error. The rearrangement uses TRBV6-5 and TRBJ1-2; D may be TRBD1 (5 bases). CDR1 and CDR2 from the germline V gene are MNHEY and SVGAGI. The CDR3 sequence is 13 residues long. The CDR3 reads CASSQGAAYGYTF. In nucleotides, the CDR3 is TGTGCCAGCAGCCAAGGGGCAGCGTATGGCTACACTTTC.

This clone showed up just once. The chain carries TRBV4-2 and TRBJ1-2, with unresolved D. This CDR3 is built from 15 residues. Germline V gene lookup returns CDR1 LGHNA and CDR2 YNFKEQ. Deletions cut 0 bases from V and 6 bases from J, with 14 bases between. As DNA, the CDR3 is TGTGCCAGCAGCCAAGATTCGAAGCGAACGGATGGCTACACCTTC. It specifies CASSQDSKRTDGYTF.

The V call is TRBV6-6, the J call TRBJ1-6; D uncertain. The ends were cut back, 1 base at V and 4 bases at J, with 5 bases in the middle. Per the germline V gene, CDR1 is MNHNY and CDR2 is SVGAGI (reference sequence). There are 14 residues in the CDR3. CDR3 DNA: TGTGCCAGCAGTTACTTGGATTATAATTCACCCCTCCACTTT. Encoded protein: CASSYLDYNSPLHF.